Below, 10 T cell receptor beta chains from the same sample are listed, as sequenced in a study of CD8 T cells in Susac syndrome. With random hexamers, reverse transcription was performed on about 0.45 to 1 ug of RNA. TCRdb ran MiXCR on the immunoSEQ multiplex PCR reads and lists one entry per CDR3 protein. The sample consists of around 300,000 distinct CDR3 sequences, roughly 90% of them appearing once. Sequenced material: CD8+ T cells from PBMCs. These receptors were obtained from a human donor with multiple sclerosis.

The CDR3 coding sequence is TGTGCCATCAGTGATCTCACTAGCAGTAGCACAGATACGCAGTATTTT. This translates into CAISDLTSSSTDTQYF. The rearrangement uses TRBV10-3 and TRBJ2-3, with a possible D match to TRBD2 (6 bases). Per germline, CDR1 ENHRY and CDR2 SYGVKD. With 3 bases removed from V and 0 bases from J, the gap between germline ends came to 13 bases. The CDR3 totals 16 residues.

V usage is TRBV28 and J usage is TRBJ1-5, with D tentatively TRBD1 (6 bases). There are 15 residues in the CDR3. Germline V gives CDR1 MDHEN, CDR2 SYDVKM. Trimming stripped 5 bases from V and 0 bases from J, with 11 bases between. CDR3 sequence: CASSLGQTSNQPQHF. Here the CDR3 DNA reads TGTGCCAGCAGTCTGGGACAAACTAGCAATCAGCCCCAGCATTTT.

This chain uses TRBV6-2 or TRBV6-3 with TRBJ2-7; D call uncertain. CDR3 length: 12 residues. V was trimmed by 4 bases and J by 6 bases, leaving 10 bases between them. The V gene's germline CDR1 is MNHEY and CDR2 SVGEGT. The CDR3 DNA sequence: TGTGCCAGCAGTTCTACGGTCGGCGAGCAGTACTTC. The encoded protein is CASSSTVGEQYF.

This clonotype was seen a handful of times. This chain joins TRBV29-1 and TRBJ2-7; D uncertain. With 5 bases removed from V and 3 bases from J, the gap between germline ends came to 8 bases. Germline-derived CDR1 and CDR2 are SQVTM and ANQGSEA. This CDR3 has 11 residues. The CDR3 nucleotides read TGCAGCGTTCGAGCGCACTACGAGCAGTACTTC. Translating it yields CSVRAHYEQYF.

The rearrangement uses TRBV5-4 and TRBJ2-7; D possibly corresponds to TRBD1 (5 bases). CDR1 is SGHNT and CDR2 is YYREEE in the germline V gene (reference sequence). V shed 4 bases and J shed 2 bases, with 16 bases lying between them. This CDR3 region has 15 residues. The CDR3: CASSELGQGTYEQYF. CDR3 sequence (DNA): TGTGCCAGCAGCGAGCTTGGGCAGGGCACCTACGAGCAGTACTTC.

A note on this clonotype: Sequence at one end of the junction differs from germline and may be a read error. The chain is built from TRBV20-1 and TRBJ1-6; D is unresolved. The length of the CDR3 is 16 residues. Germline CDR1 and CDR2: DFQATT and SNEGSKA (reference sequence). The CDR3 nucleotides read TGCACTGCTAGACCTGTGGGAGGCTCCTATAATTCACCCCTCCACTTT. This sequence encodes CTARPVGGSYNSPLHF.

The chain couples TRBV4-2 to TRBJ2-7; possible D gene TRBD1, 6 bases. The germline CDR1 and CDR2 sequences are LGHNA and YNFKEQ. The V end was cut by 3 bases, the J end by 4 bases, with 16 bases between. This CDR3 is built from 15 residues. CDR3 bases: TGTGCCAGCAGCCAGCCGGGAACGGGACATTACGAGCAGTACTTC. Amino acid sequence: CASSQPGTGHYEQYF.

The rearrangement links TRBV28 to TRBJ2-7; 9 positions agree with TRBD2. Germline CDR1 MDHEN, CDR2 SYDVKM. The CDR3 totals 16 residues. Germline trimming cut 3 bases from V and 1 base from J; bases unmatched to any gene: 7. DNA for the CDR3: TGTGCCAGCAGTTTCGCGGGGGGGCCGGCTTCCTACGAGCAGTACTTC. Amino acids: CASSFAGGPASYEQYF.

V usage is TRBV4-3 and J usage is TRBJ1-2; TRBD1 is a possible D gene (5 bases). Germline loops: CDR1 LGHNA, CDR2 YSLEER. The V end lost 1 base, the J end lost 3 bases, and 21 bases lay between the germline ends. This CDR3 is built from 18 residues. In DNA, the CDR3 is TGCGCCAGCAGCCAAGGAACGGCTCTCGCGGGGGTATACTATGGCTACACCTTC. Residues: CASSQGTALAGVYYGYTF.

This chain links TRBV19 with TRBJ2-1, with TRBD1 identical over 8 bases. Trimming took 9 bases from V and 2 from J; bases not matched to a gene: 9. The CDR3 totals 15 residues. Germline values: CDR1 LNHDA, CDR2 SQIVND (reference sequence). In nucleotides, the CDR3 is TGTGCCAGCACCGACAGGGGAGAAGCCTACAATGAGCAGTTCTTC. This codes for CASTDRGEAYNEQFF.